A selection of T cell receptor beta chains follows, all from one sample in a study of T cells in Graves' hyperthyroidism and ophthalmopathy. TCRdb re-analysed the multiplex PCR reads in MiXCR, keeping a single row per CDR3 protein. The table includes around 210,000 distinct CDR3 sequences, roughly a sixth detected once. The sample taken for sequencing was blood. The receptor source for this set is a woman aged 50 to 65 with Graves' hyperthyroidism. CDR3s include the opening cysteine and the closing phenylalanine or tryptophan. A D gene is named only where the DNA matches it firmly. Expanded clones get a size class; other rows say once, few or many, or leave the size out.

J: TRBJ2-7
V: TRBV14
size: many
D: NA
DNA: TGTGCCAGCAGCCAAGGCTGGGGAATCAGGTCCTACGAGCAGTACTTC
CDR3: CASSQGWGIRSYEQYF

J: TRBJ1-1
V: TRBV11-2
size: many
D: NA
DNA: TGTGCCAGCAGCTTCTCCGCGAACACTGAAGCTTTCTTT
CDR3: CASSFSANTEAFF

J: TRBJ2-7
V: TRBV7-2
size: many
D: NA
DNA: TGTGCCAGCACCCCACGTCCAGCCTACGAGCAGTACTTC
CDR3: CASTPRPAYEQYF

J: TRBJ2-1
V: TRBV19
size: few
D: NA
DNA: TGTGCCAGTAGTCAGGGCCCCTACAATGAGCAGTTCTTC
CDR3: CASSQGPYNEQFF

J: TRBJ2-2
V: TRBV18
size: NA
D: NA
DNA: TGTGCCAGCTCACCACCGCCTCCCGGGGAGCTGTTTTTT
CDR3: CASSPPPPGELFF

J: TRBJ1-1
V: TRBV24-1
size: NA
D: NA
DNA: TGTGCCACCAGGGGTTTGGACACTGAAGCTTTCTTT
CDR3: CATRGLDTEAFF

J: TRBJ2-5
V: TRBV15
size: many
D: NA
DNA: TGTGCCACCAGCAGAGATCTATTGGCATATCAAGAGACCCAGTACTTC
CDR3: CATSRDLLAYQETQYF

J: TRBJ2-2
V: TRBV6-6
size: many
D: NA
DNA: TGTGCCAGCAGTTACGTATCCGGGGAGCTGTTTTTT
CDR3: CASSYVSGELFF

J: TRBJ2-7
V: TRBV20-1
size: many
D: TRBD2
DNA: TGCAGTGCTAGAGATCTGGCTAGCGGGTTCTACGAGCAGTACTTC
CDR3: CSARDLASGFYEQYF

J: TRBJ1-6
V: TRBV12-3/TRBV12-4
size: many
D: NA
DNA: TGTGCCACGAGAATGGGGCCGTCACCCCTCCACTTT
CDR3: CATRMGPSPLHF

J: TRBJ2-5
V: TRBV11-3
size: many
D: TRBD2
DNA: TGTGCCAGCAGCCGGCGACTAGCAAACCAAGAGACCCAGTACTTC
CDR3: CASSRRLANQETQYF

J: TRBJ2-7
V: TRBV11-3
size: many
D: NA
DNA: TGTGCCAGCAGCCGTATTTGGGGCTCCTACGAGCAGTACTTC
CDR3: CASSRIWGSYEQYF

J: TRBJ2-7
V: TRBV7-2
size: NA
D: TRBD2
DNA: TGTGCCAGCAGCTTAACGGGACTAGCCGACGAGCAGTACTTC
CDR3: CASSLTGLADEQYF

J: TRBJ1-5
V: TRBV7-3
size: many
D: NA
DNA: TGTGCCAGCAGCTTAACCAGGGATCAGCCCCAGCATTTT
CDR3: CASSLTRDQPQHF

J: TRBJ1-6
V: TRBV12-3/TRBV12-4
size: NA
D: NA
DNA: TGTGCCAGCTTCCTGGGGGGTAATTCACCCCTCCACTTT
CDR3: CASFLGGNSPLHF

J: TRBJ1-2
V: TRBV3-1
size: few
D: NA
DNA: TGTGCCAGCAGTCAGGGGACCTATGGCTACACCTTC
CDR3: CASSQGTYGYTF

J: TRBJ2-7
V: TRBV29-1
size: many
D: NA
DNA: TGCAGCGTTGAATCTGGGACCTACGAGCAGTACTTC
CDR3: CSVESGTYEQYF

J: TRBJ1-5
V: TRBV28
size: many
D: TRBD1
DNA: TGTGCCAGCAGTTCCCCCGGACAGGGTGATCAGCCCCAGCATTTT
CDR3: CASSSPGQGDQPQHF

J: TRBJ2-7
V: TRBV20-1
size: many
D: TRBD1
DNA: TGCAGTGCCGGACAGGGGTTTTACGAGCAGTACTTC
CDR3: CSAGQGFYEQYF

J: TRBJ2-7
V: TRBV7-9
size: few
D: TRBD1
DNA: TGTGCCAGCAGCAAGCAGGGACAGTCCTACGAGCAGTACTTC
CDR3: CASSKQGQSYEQYF

J: TRBJ1-4
V: TRBV20-1
size: many
D: NA
DNA: TGCAGTGCCATTTACCCCAGCTCAACTAATGAAAAACTGTTTTTT
CDR3: CSAIYPSSTNEKLFF

J: TRBJ2-3
V: TRBV20-1
size: many
D: TRBD2
DNA: TGCAGTGCTACAGCCGGACTAGCGGGAGGGACAGATACGCAGTATTTT
CDR3: CSATAGLAGGTDTQYF

J: TRBJ2-3
V: TRBV15
size: few
D: NA
DNA: TGTGCCACCAGCAGGAGTGGTGGCTATCCCACAGATACGCAGTATTTT
CDR3: CATSRSGGYPTDTQYF

J: TRBJ1-6
V: TRBV27
size: NA
D: TRBD1
DNA: TGTGCCAGCAGTTTATCCCCCGGACAGGGGAATTCACCCCTCCACTTT
CDR3: CASSLSPGQGNSPLHF

J: TRBJ2-5
V: TRBV30
size: NA
D: NA
DNA: TGTGCCTGGAGGGAGACAGGTTCCCAAGAGACCCAGTACTTC
CDR3: CAWRETGSQETQYF

J: TRBJ1-2
V: TRBV11-2
size: NA
D: NA
DNA: TGTGCCAGCAGCTCAGCGGGCCACTCAGATACCTTC
CDR3: CASSSAGHSDTF

J: TRBJ2-5
V: TRBV7-3
size: many
D: TRBD2
DNA: TGTGCCAGCAGCCCCGGACTAGGAATAGAGACCCAGTACTTC
CDR3: CASSPGLGIETQYF

J: TRBJ2-7
V: TRBV7-9
size: NA
D: NA
DNA: TGTGCCAGCAGCTTAGGTAAGGTCGGCTACGAGCAGTACTTC
CDR3: CASSLGKVGYEQYF

J: TRBJ2-2
V: TRBV5-1
size: few
D: NA
DNA: TGCGCCAGCAGCTTGGCGGGCCAAGCCGGGGGTGTCGGGGAGCTGTTTTTT
CDR3: CASSLAGQAGGVGELFF

J: TRBJ2-3
V: TRBV13
size: many
D: TRBD2
DNA: TGTGCCAGCAGCTTAGCGGGAGGGTCCCGTACAGATACGCAGTATTTT
CDR3: CASSLAGGSRTDTQYF

J: TRBJ2-7
V: TRBV5-1
size: many
D: TRBD2
DNA: TGCGCCAGCAGCTTAGCGGGGTACTACGAGCAGTACTTC
CDR3: CASSLAGYYEQYF

J: TRBJ2-3
V: TRBV10-3
size: many
D: NA
DNA: TGTGCCATCAGTCAGGGAGATACGCAGTATTTT
CDR3: CAISQGDTQYF

J: TRBJ2-5
V: TRBV20-1
size: many
D: NA
DNA: TGCAGTGCTAGAGATTTGCCGAGGAACCAAGAGACCCAGTACTTC
CDR3: CSARDLPRNQETQYF

J: TRBJ2-3
V: TRBV7-3
size: NA
D: NA
DNA: TGTGCCAGCAGCTCCGATCGACCGAGGGGTACGCAGTATTTT
CDR3: CASSSDRPRGTQYF

J: TRBJ2-1
V: TRBV18
size: many
D: NA
DNA: TGTGCCAGCTCACCACCGGTAGGGAATGAGCAGTTCTTC
CDR3: CASSPPVGNEQFF

J: TRBJ1-1
V: TRBV6-1
size: once
D: NA
DNA: TGTGCCAGCACCCGTGGCTCGGCGAGTTCGGAAGCTTTCTTT
CDR3: CASTRGSASSEAFF

J: TRBJ2-1
V: TRBV5-1
size: many
D: TRBD2
DNA: TGCGCCAGCAGCCTAGCGGGAGTCAATGAGCAGTTCTTC
CDR3: CASSLAGVNEQFF

J: TRBJ2-3
V: TRBV6-1
size: many
D: TRBD2
DNA: TGTGCCAGCAGTCCCATACCGGGACTAGCGGGAGACGCAGATACGCAGTATTTT
CDR3: CASSPIPGLAGDADTQYF

J: TRBJ2-3
V: TRBV7-6
size: many
D: NA
DNA: TGTGCCAGCAGCTTAGCGGGACCGACAGATACGCAGTATTTT
CDR3: CASSLAGPTDTQYF

J: TRBJ2-3
V: TRBV28
size: many
D: NA
DNA: TGTGCCAGCAGTCATTACCTAAGGGTAGATACGCAGTATTTT
CDR3: CASSHYLRVDTQYF

J: TRBJ2-1
V: TRBV20-1
size: many
D: NA
DNA: TGCAGTGCTAAACCCCTGGGGATCGAGTACAATGAGCAGTTCTTC
CDR3: CSAKPLGIEYNEQFF

J: TRBJ2-7
V: TRBV7-3
size: many
D: TRBD2
DNA: TGTGCCAGCAGACCCCAAGTTGGTAGCGGGCTCTACGAGCAGTACTTC
CDR3: CASRPQVGSGLYEQYF

J: TRBJ1-1
V: TRBV18
size: many
D: TRBD1
DNA: TGTGCCAGCTCACAGGGACAGGGGAACACTGAAGCTTTCTTT
CDR3: CASSQGQGNTEAFF

J: TRBJ2-1
V: TRBV27
size: many
D: NA
DNA: TGTGCCAGCAGTTTTATGGGGTCCTACAATGAGCAGTTCTTC
CDR3: CASSFMGSYNEQFF

J: TRBJ2-7
V: TRBV12-3/TRBV12-4
size: many
D: TRBD2
DNA: TGTGCCAGCAGTTTTTTGCAGGGACTAACGGAGCAGTACTTC
CDR3: CASSFLQGLTEQYF

J: TRBJ2-3
V: TRBV7-9
size: many
D: NA
DNA: TGTGCCAGCAGCTTAGCGGGTGGGACTCACACAGATACGCAGTATTTT
CDR3: CASSLAGGTHTDTQYF

J: TRBJ2-7
V: TRBV20-1
size: few
D: TRBD2
DNA: TGCAGTGGGACTAGCGGGCATAATTCCTACGAGCAGTACTTC
CDR3: CSGTSGHNSYEQYF

J: TRBJ1-1
V: TRBV3-1
size: many
D: NA
DNA: TGTGCCAGCAGCGCCCACATACTGGGTAGCACTGAAGCTTTCTTT
CDR3: CASSAHILGSTEAFF

J: TRBJ1-4
V: TRBV28
size: few
D: NA
DNA: TGTGCCAGCAGTTTAGGGGCTAATGAAAAACTGTTTTTT
CDR3: CASSLGANEKLFF

J: TRBJ1-1
V: TRBV5-8
size: NA
D: TRBD1
DNA: TGTGCCAGCAGGTTGAGGACAGGGGGTTTCACTGAGGCTTTCTTT
CDR3: CASRLRTGGFTEAFF

J: TRBJ2-7
V: TRBV28
size: NA
D: TRBD2
DNA: TGTGCCAGCACCAGCGGGGGCTACGAGCAGTACTTC
CDR3: CASTSGGYEQYF

J: TRBJ2-5
V: TRBV9
size: NA
D: TRBD2
DNA: TGTGCCAGCAGCGTAGCGGGAGGGCCCCAAGAGACCCAGTACTTC
CDR3: CASSVAGGPQETQYF

J: TRBJ2-7
V: TRBV25-1
size: many
D: TRBD1
DNA: TGTGCCAGCAGTGCCTACTCCGGGACAGGGGACGACGAGCAGTACTTC
CDR3: CASSAYSGTGDDEQYF